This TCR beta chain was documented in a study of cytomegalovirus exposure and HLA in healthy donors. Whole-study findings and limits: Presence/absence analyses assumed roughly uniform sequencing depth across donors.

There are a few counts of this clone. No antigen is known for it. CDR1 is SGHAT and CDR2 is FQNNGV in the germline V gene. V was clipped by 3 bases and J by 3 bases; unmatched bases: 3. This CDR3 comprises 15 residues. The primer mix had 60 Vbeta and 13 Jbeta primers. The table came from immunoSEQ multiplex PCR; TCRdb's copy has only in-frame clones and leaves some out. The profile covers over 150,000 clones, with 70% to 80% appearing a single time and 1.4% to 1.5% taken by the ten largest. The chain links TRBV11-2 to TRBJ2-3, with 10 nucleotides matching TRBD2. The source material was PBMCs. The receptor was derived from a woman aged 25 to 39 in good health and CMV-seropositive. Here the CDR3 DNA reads TGTGCCAGCAGCTTCGAGCGGGAGGGGACAGATACGCAGTATTTT. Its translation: CASSFEREGTDTQYF.